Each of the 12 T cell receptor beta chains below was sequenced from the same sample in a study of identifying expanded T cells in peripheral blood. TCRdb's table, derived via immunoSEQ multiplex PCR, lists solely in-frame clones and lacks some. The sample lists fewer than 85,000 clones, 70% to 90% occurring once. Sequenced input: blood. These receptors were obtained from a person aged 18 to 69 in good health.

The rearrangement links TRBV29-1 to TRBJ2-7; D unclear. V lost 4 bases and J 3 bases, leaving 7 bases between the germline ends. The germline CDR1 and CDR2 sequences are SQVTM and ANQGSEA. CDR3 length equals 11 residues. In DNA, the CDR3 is TGCAGCGTTGGCACAGACTACGAGCAGTACTTC. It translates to CSVGTDYEQYF.

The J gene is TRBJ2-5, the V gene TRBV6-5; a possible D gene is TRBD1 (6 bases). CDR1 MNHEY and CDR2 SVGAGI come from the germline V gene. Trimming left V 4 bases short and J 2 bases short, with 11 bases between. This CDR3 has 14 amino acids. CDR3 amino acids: CASSLVRGQETQYF. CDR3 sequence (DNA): TGTGCCAGCAGTTTGGTCAGGGGTCAAGAGACCCAGTACTTC.

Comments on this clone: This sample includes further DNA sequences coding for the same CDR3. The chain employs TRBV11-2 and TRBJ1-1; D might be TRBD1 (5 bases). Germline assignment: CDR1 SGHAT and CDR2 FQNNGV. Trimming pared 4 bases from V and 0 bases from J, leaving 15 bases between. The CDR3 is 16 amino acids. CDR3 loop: CASSYTGGRMNTEAFF. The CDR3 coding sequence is TGTGCCAGCAGCTATACAGGTGGGCGTATGAACACTGAAGCTTTCTTT.

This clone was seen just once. DNA of the CDR3: TGTGCCAGTAGTATTCGGACAGGGAGGGATTTTTCCACTGAAGCTTTCTTT. As protein: CASSIRTGRDFSTEAFF. The rearrangement links TRBV19 to TRBJ1-1; the match to TRBD1 covers 8 bases. Losses at the gene ends were 3 bases for V and 4 bases for J; bases not matched to a gene: 13. Germline loops: CDR1 LNHDA, CDR2 SQIVND (reference sequence). CDR3 size: 17 residues. The full variable domain, rest sourced from reference TRBV19 and TRBJ1-1, is DGGITQSPKYLFRKEGQNVTLSCEQNLNHDAMYWYRQDPGQGLRLIYYSQIVNDFQKGDIAEGYSVSREKKESFPLTVTSAQKNPTAFYLCASSIRTGRDFSTEAFFGQGTRLTVV.

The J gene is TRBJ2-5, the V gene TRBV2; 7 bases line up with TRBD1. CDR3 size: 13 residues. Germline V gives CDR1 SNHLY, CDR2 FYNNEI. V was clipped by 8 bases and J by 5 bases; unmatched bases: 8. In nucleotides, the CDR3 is TGTGCCAGCCAGACAGGGATCCGGGAGACCCAGTACTTC. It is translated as CASQTGIRETQYF.

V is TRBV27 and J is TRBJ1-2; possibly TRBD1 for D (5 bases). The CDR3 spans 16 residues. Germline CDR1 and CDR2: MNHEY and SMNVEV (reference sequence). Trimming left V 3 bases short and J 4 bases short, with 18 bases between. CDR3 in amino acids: CASSFGALPNSYGYTF. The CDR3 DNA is TGTGCCAGCAGTTTTGGGGCCTTACCCAACTCCTATGGCTACACCTTC.

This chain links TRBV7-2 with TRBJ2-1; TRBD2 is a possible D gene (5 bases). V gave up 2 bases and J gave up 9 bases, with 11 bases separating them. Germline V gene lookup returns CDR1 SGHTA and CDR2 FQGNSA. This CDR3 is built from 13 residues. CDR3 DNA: TGTGCCAGCAGCTTATCTAGCAACGGTGAGCAGTTCTTC. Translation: CASSLSSNGEQFF.

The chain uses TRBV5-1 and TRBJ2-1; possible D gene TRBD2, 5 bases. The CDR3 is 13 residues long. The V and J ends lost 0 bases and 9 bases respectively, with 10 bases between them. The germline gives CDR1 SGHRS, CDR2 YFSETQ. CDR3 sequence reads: CASSLVQDFEQFF. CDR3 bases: TGCGCCAGCAGCTTGGTTCAGGACTTTGAGCAGTTCTTC.

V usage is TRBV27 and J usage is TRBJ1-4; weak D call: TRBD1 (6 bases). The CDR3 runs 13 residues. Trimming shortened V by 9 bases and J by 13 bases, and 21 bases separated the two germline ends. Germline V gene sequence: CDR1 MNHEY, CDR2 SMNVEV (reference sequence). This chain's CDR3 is CAREGSEGGRLFF. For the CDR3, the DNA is TGTGCCAGAGAAGGGTCGGAGGGGGGTAGACTGTTTTTT.

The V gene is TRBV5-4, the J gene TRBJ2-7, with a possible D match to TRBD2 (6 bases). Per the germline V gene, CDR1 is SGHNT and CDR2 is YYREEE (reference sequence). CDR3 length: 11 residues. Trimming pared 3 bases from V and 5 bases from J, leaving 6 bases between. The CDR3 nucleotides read TGTGCCAGCAGCTGGGGGGACGAGCAGTACTTC. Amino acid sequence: CASSWGDEQYF.

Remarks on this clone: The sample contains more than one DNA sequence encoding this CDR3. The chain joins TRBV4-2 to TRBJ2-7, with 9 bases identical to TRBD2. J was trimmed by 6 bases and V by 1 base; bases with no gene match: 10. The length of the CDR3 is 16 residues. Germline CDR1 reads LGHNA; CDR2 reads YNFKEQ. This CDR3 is CASSQVGREGGREQYF. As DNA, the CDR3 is TGTGCCAGCAGCCAAGTGGGGCGGGAGGGGGGGCGCGAGCAGTACTTC.

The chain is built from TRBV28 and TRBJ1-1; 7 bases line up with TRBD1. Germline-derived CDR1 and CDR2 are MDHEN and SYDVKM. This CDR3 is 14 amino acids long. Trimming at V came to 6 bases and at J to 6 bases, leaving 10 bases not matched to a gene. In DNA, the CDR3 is TGTGCCAGCAGCCGATATACCGGGACAGCTGAAGCTTTCTTT. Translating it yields CASSRYTGTAEAFF.